This T cell receptor (beta chain) was retrieved from a study of vaccination effects on CD4 cells after COVID-19. Notes on the study in general: The study found marked clonal contraction of infection- and vaccine-induced clones late after vaccination. The authors studied few convalescent patients and collected no early post-infection timepoints.

The method was immunoSEQ multiplex PCR; TCRdb's version includes in-frame clones alone and lacks a portion of them. Here the sample spans about 72,000 clones, about 80% being singletons. The CDR3 extends over 14 amino acids. The germline V gene has CDR1 MNHNY and CDR2 SVGAGI (reference sequence). J gave up 5 bases and V 8 bases, and 7 bases lay outside the gene matches. With the ViraFEST assay, the study expanded antigen-specific CD4+ T cells using viral peptide pools, then sequenced them. Once cultured for approximately 10 days, the cells underwent separation to obtain CD4+ T cells. Vaccination of participants consisted of two doses of either the BNT162b2 or mRNA-1273 vaccine. PBMC were cultured at a few million per well with approximately 10 IU/ml IL-2 and around 10 ug/ml peptides. As concerns this clone: Its target is unknown.

This clonotype originated in a human donor who received a COVID-19 vaccine. The chain employs TRBV6-6 and TRBJ2-1; 9 bases fit TRBD2. The sample was CD4+ T cells from PBMCs cultured with HCoV-229E spike peptides, taken after COVID-19 vaccination. The CDR3 loop reads CASGQIAGDNEQFF. The CDR3 DNA reads TGTGCCAGCGGACAAATAGCGGGGGACAATGAGCAGTTCTTC.